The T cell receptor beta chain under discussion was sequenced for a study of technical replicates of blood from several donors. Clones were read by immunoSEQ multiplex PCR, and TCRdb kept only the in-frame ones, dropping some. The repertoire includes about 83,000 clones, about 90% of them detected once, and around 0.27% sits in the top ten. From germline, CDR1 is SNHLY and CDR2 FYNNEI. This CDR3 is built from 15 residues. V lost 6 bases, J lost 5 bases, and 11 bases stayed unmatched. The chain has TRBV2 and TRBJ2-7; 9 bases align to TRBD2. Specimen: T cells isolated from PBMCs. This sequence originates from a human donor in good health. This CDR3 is CASRPIAGELHEQYF. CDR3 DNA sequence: TGTGCCAGCAGACCAATAGCGGGAGAATTACACGAGCAGTACTTC. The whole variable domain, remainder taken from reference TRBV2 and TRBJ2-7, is EPEVTQTPSHQVTQMGQEVILRCVPISNHLYFYWYRQILGQKVEFLVSFYNNEISEKSEIFDDQFSVERPDGSNFTLKIRSTKLEDSAMYFCASRPIAGELHEQYFGPGTRLTVT.